The 20 T cell receptor beta chains below all came from one sample that was sequenced in a study of blood T cells in healthy people across ages. Using a J-beta primer mix together with a sample-barcoded 5' primer, a second PCR was run for roughly 6 to 11 cycles. TCRdb re-derived calls from the 5' RACE reads in MiXCR, one entry per CDR3 protein. The table has 1.5 million or so distinct CDR3 sequences, about 43% seen once. Sequencing input: blood. The receptors stem from a woman between 18 and 30 years old in good health.

This chain uses TRBV24-1 with TRBJ2-6, with D perhaps matching TRBD1 or TRBD2 (7 bases each). CDR3 size: 20 residues. Trimming cost V 3 bases and J 0 bases, with 20 bases left between them. Germline V lookup: CDR1 KGHDR, CDR2 SFDVKD. CDR3 sequence (DNA): TGTGCCACCAGTGATCCCCATGGGGGGGGACAGCACTCTGGGGCCAACGTCCTGACTTTC. It codes for CATSDPHGGGQHSGANVLTF.

This chain joins TRBV3-1 and TRBJ2-3; D call uncertain. The CDR3 covers 11 residues. Trimming took 0 bases from V and 8 from J, leaving 3 bases between them. Germline V lookup: CDR1 LGHDT, CDR2 YNNKEL (reference sequence). In DNA, the CDR3 is TGTGCCAGCAGCCAAGAGGTTACGCAGTATTTT. This codes for CASSQEVTQYF.

CDR3 in amino acids: CASAPTANTEAFF. The CDR3 nucleotides are TGTGCCAGCGCTCCAACCGCTAACACTGAAGCTTTCTTT. The V call is TRBV6-6, the J call TRBJ1-1; D is ambiguous. Per germline, CDR1 MNHNY and CDR2 SVGAGI (reference sequence). Trimming removed 8 bases from V and 2 bases from J, with 12 bases in between. This CDR3 region has 13 residues.

In this sample, this clonotype turned up a few times. The rearrangement uses TRBV11-2 and TRBJ2-1; D remains unclear. V lost 5 bases and J lost 0, with 11 bases in between. From germline, CDR1 is SGHAT and CDR2 FQNNGV. The CDR3 is made up of 15 amino acids. DNA for the CDR3: TGTGCCAGCAGCACAGACGCGAGCTCCTACAATGAGCAGTTCTTC. Translating gives CASSTDASSYNEQFF. Complete variable domain (other parts from reference TRBV11-2 and TRBJ2-1): EAGVAQSPRYKIIEKRQSVAFWCNPISGHATLYWYQQILGQGPKLLIQFQNNGVVDDSQLPKDRFSAERLKGVDSTLKIQPAKLEDSAVYLCASSTDASSYNEQFFGPGTRLTVL.

The chain has TRBV15 and TRBJ2-5; weak D call: TRBD2 (6 bases). Germline V CDR1 and CDR2: LNHNV, YYDKDF (reference sequence). V lost 0 bases and J lost 11, with 19 bases in between. There are 15 residues in the CDR3. Here the CDR3 reads CATSRDGGAGNEQYF. The CDR3 DNA follows: TGTGCCACCAGCAGAGATGGAGGGGCCGGCAATGAGCAGTACTTC.

This clonotype occurred a few times. V gene TRBV5-1 combines with J gene TRBJ2-3; D uncertain. The V and J ends lost 3 bases and 0 bases respectively, with 11 bases between them. CDR3 length: 15 residues. Germline loops: CDR1 SGHRS, CDR2 YFSETQ. The CDR3 region has the DNA TGCGCCAGCAGCTCTTCTAGAACTAGCACAGATACGCAGTATTTT. It codes for CASSSSRTSTDTQYF.

In this sample, this clonotype turned up once. The chain carries TRBV21-1 and TRBJ1-3. TRBV21-1 is flagged as a pseudogene. The CDR3 covers 16 residues. CDR3 residues: CASSKEDAFSGNTIYF. DNA for the CDR3: TGTGCCAGCAGCAAAGAGGACGCCTTCTCTGGAAACACCATATATTTT.

This clonotype is a singleton in its sample. This rearrangement joins TRBV20-1 to TRBJ2-5, with TRBD1 matching over 7 bases. The J segment lost 5 bases and the V segment lost 0 bases, leaving 15 bases of the junction unmatched. In germline, CDR1 is DFQATT, CDR2 SNEGSKA (reference sequence). CDR3 length equals 17 residues. DNA of the CDR3: TGCAGTGCTAGAGACAAGAAACAGGGGCCCCAAGCGGAGACCCAGTACTTC. As protein: CSARDKKQGPQAETQYF.

This clonotype has a handful of counts. The rearrangement uses TRBV10-3 and TRBJ2-3; tentatively, D is TRBD2 (6 bases). Between the trimmed V and J ends, which lost 2 bases and 1 base, there was a span of 13 bases. The CDR3 sequence is 16 residues long. Germline lookup yields CDR1 ENHRY and CDR2 SYGVKD. This CDR3 is CAISEPWTTRTDTQYF. The CDR3 coding sequence is TGTGCCATCAGTGAGCCTTGGACTACCCGCACAGATACGCAGTATTTT.

This chain connects TRBV9 to TRBJ1-1; tentatively, D is TRBD1 (5 bases). Germline CDR1 SGDLS, CDR2 YYNGEE. The V gene lost 4 bases and the J gene lost 1 base, with 11 bases spanning the gap. This CDR3 is 14 amino acids long. This CDR3 is CASSKGIWNTEAFF. The DNA of the CDR3 is TGTGCCAGCAGCAAGGGGATTTGGAACACTGAAGCTTTCTTT. Full variable domain (missing parts from reference TRBV9 and TRBJ1-1): DSGVTQTPKHLITATGQRVTLRCSPRSGDLSVYWYQQSLDQGLQFLIQYYNGEERAKGNILERFSAQQFPDLHSELNLSSLELGDSALYFCASSKGIWNTEAFFGQGTRLTVV.

Concerning this clonotype itself: One end of the junction does not line up with germline, which may come from a read error. CDR3 protein: CASSSNREFVYDYTF. The CDR3 DNA is TGTGCCAGCAGTTCCAACAGGGAATTCGTCTATGACTACACCTTC. The rearrangement joins TRBV12-3 or TRBV12-4 to TRBJ1-2; TRBD1 is a possible D gene (6 bases). The CDR3 runs to 15 residues.

The chain has TRBV30 and TRBJ1-6, with unresolved D. V lost 2 bases and J lost 8, with 10 bases in between. CDR3 length: 13 amino acids. Germline V lookup: CDR1 GTSNPN, CDR2 SVGIG (reference sequence). The CDR3 nucleotides read TGTGCCTGGAGTCGGGCGTTCGATTCACCCCTCCACTTT. The encoded protein is CAWSRAFDSPLHF.

The chain is built from TRBV19 and TRBJ2-4; no firm D call. The CDR3 runs to 15 residues. Trimming pared 8 bases from V and 0 bases from J, leaving 14 bases between. Germline V gives CDR1 LNHDA, CDR2 SQIVND (reference sequence). The CDR3 reads CASANSRLAKNIQYF. The CDR3, as DNA: TGTGCCAGTGCGAACAGCAGATTAGCCAAAAACATTCAGTACTTC.

The rearrangement uses TRBV25-1 and TRBJ2-1; the D is unclear. Germline assignment: CDR1 MGHDK and CDR2 SYGVNS. The CDR3 is 14 residues long. The V end was cut by 5 bases, the J end by 0 bases, with 8 bases between. CDR3 amino acids: CASSFGVSYNEQFF. The CDR3 DNA reads TGTGCCAGCAGTTTCGGAGTCTCCTACAATGAGCAGTTCTTC.

This rearrangement joins TRBV7-2 to TRBJ1-2, with D possibly matching TRBD1 (5 bases). The germline gives CDR1 SGHTA, CDR2 FQGNSA. There are 13 residues in the CDR3. The V end lost 11 bases, the J end lost 4 bases, and 17 bases lay between the germline ends. The CDR3 DNA sequence: TGTGCCTCGGAACCGGGGCGTCTCTATGGCTACACCTTC. This sequence encodes CASEPGRLYGYTF.

This clonotype was counted only a few times. The genes are TRBV5-1 and TRBJ2-5, with TRBD1 matching 9 bases. Trimming removed 7 bases from V and 4 bases from J; junction bases left unmatched: 8. CDR3 size: 14 residues. Germline loops: CDR1 SGHRS, CDR2 YFSETQ. CDR3 nucleotide sequence: TGCGCCAGCGCTGACAGGGGGATGGGAGAGACCCAGTACTTC. Its translation is CASADRGMGETQYF.

A remark on this clonotype: One end of the junction fails to match germline, which may point to a read error. This chain connects TRBV15 to TRBJ1-2, with 7 positions matching TRBD1. CDR1 LNHNV and CDR2 YYDKDF come from the germline V gene (reference sequence). This CDR3 region has 13 residues. The CDR3 is CVTRGTVNYGYTF. The CDR3 DNA reads as TGTGTCACCAGAGGGACAGTGAACTATGGCTACACCTTC.

The sample holds a few counts of this clonotype. The chain joins TRBV7-2 to TRBJ2-7; D possibly corresponds to TRBD2 (6 bases). The CDR3 runs 14 residues. CDR1 SGHTA and CDR2 FQGNSA come from the germline V gene. Trimming stripped 5 bases from V and 0 bases from J, with 11 bases between. The CDR3 is CASSTAGRSYEQYF. DNA for the CDR3: TGTGCCAGCAGCACAGCGGGCCGCTCCTACGAGCAGTACTTC.

There are a few counts of this clonotype. This rearrangement joins TRBV27 to TRBJ2-1, with 8 bases matching TRBD2. Germline values: CDR1 MNHEY, CDR2 SMNVEV (reference sequence). CDR3 length: 15 residues. The trim removed 6 bases at V and 6 bases at J, leaving 10 bases unmatched. CDR3 in DNA: TGTGCCAGCAGGCCCGAGAGCGGGAGATCCAATGAGCAGTTCTTC. Protein product: CASRPESGRSNEQFF.

V gene TRBV14 combines with J gene TRBJ2-2; possibly TRBD1 for D (5 bases). From germline, CDR1 is SGHDN and CDR2 FVKESK. This CDR3 is 15 amino acids long. The V gene lost 1 base and the J gene lost 0 bases, with 6 bases spanning the gap. The CDR3 sequence is CASSQATANTGELFF. CDR3 sequence (DNA): TGTGCCAGCAGCCAAGCGACAGCGAACACCGGGGAGCTGTTTTTT.